The T cell receptor beta chain under discussion was sequenced for a study of T-cell memory formation after mild COVID-19 (dated by TCRdb to the early 2020s). In terms of the full investigation: TCR sequence clusters from the two donors were found to be largely donor specific. In a couple of donors, T-cell clones that expanded and contracted after mild COVID-19 were tracked by sequencing TCRalpha and TCRbeta repertoires over time. The cohort was made up of two young adult volunteers, one female and one male, who were previously healthy.

The germline V gene supplies CDR1 SGHRS and CDR2 YFSETQ. Spanning cysteine to phenylalanine, the CDR3 consists of 16 amino acids. Only CDR3 DNA is held: 48 bases, read in frame from base 1. Trimming removed 4 bases from V and 2 bases from J; the gene matches leave 5 bases unexplained. TCRdb lists the instrument as Illumina NovaSeq 6000. cDNA libraries for TCRalpha and TCRbeta were prepared by 5'RACE using constant-segment primers, with sample barcodes and unique molecular identifiers added. Trizol reagent was used to extract RNA from every sample. The libraries were amplified in two PCR steps, and the second step added a second sample barcode and Illumina TruSeq adapters. Sequencing of libraries was performed on an Illumina NovaSeq with 2 x 150 bp paired-end reads. Processing in the source paper ran as follows. With migec v1.2.7, reads were demultiplexed and then collapsed into UMI-guided consensus sequences. Using mixcr v2.1.11, UMI consensuses were aligned to TRA and TRB V and J templates and then assembled into clonotypes. Clonotypes were classified as expanded or contracted when called significant by both edgeR and NoisET, with noise models trained on biological replicates. edgeR calls used a false discovery rate-adjusted p below 0.01 and a log2 fold-change threshold of 1. As an exploratory analysis of dynamics, max-normalized trajectories of the 1000 most abundant clonotypes were examined by PCA with hierarchical clustering. The CD4 or CD8 phenotype of responding clones was assigned using the separately sequenced CD4+ and CD8+ repertoires. TCRdb reworked the public reads: Q25 trimming with fastp, MiXCR clone assembly, productive beta chains retained. Every CDR3 protein is listed once, alongside the most common genes and DNA of its rows. The V and J calls were not made by the authors but by TCRdb's processing. This sample is represented by 90,000 to 120,000 distinct CDR3 sequences; about 18% of them were singletons. Approximately 5.1% of the sample belongs to the ten largest clones.

Here is what the overall study found, with its caveats: SARS-CoV-2 specificity of the second-wave clones peaking on day 37 was not confirmed. Some responding clones were detected in pre-infection memory, suggesting pre-existing cross-reactive memory T cells joined the SARS-CoV-2 response. The study covered only two mild cases, and larger cohorts including severe cases with pre-infection samples were considered necessary. Clones that contracted from day 15 to 85 showed balanced CD4/CD8 phenotypes, whereas a second wave of clones that expanded from day 15 to 37 leaned towards CD4+. Contracting CD4+ clones appeared mostly in the CM and EM memory subsets, whereas CD8+ clones were enriched in EMRA.

PBMCs were isolated by Ficoll-Paque density gradient centrifugation. In this sample, this clonotype turned up a few times. It lacks a known antigen. Per-base quality was not reported, and no clone a single base away is much larger than it. The receptor chain draws on TRBV5-1 and TRBJ2-1, with 11 bases in between that match TRBD2. The source of this sequence is a man between 18 and 35 years old who had mild COVID-19 (a few samples of this study predate the infection). The sample titles of this study are shuffled in the database, so cell type and time point are left out; the donor was told from shared clones. The specimen was PBMCs or a T cell subset sorted from them (not recorded which). The DNA is TGCGCCAGCAGCCCAGGGACTAGCGGAGCCTACAATGAGCAGTTCTTC. Its translation reads: CASSPGTSGAYNEQFF. The CDR3 plus the reference TRBV5-1 and TRBJ2-1 genes for the other parts give the full variable domain: KAGVTQTPRYLIKTRGQQVTLSCSPISGHRSVSWYQQTPGQGLQFLFEYFSETQRNKGNFPGRFSGRQFSNSRSEMNVSTLELGDSALYLCASSPGTSGAYNEQFFGPGTRLTVL.